This TCR beta chain derives from a study of blood T cell repertoires in COVID-19 (dated by TCRdb to about 2020). Study-wide context: The collaborator samples originated in the United States, Italy and Spain and spanned the acute and convalescent phases of COVID-19. The samples were drawn from the first 160 participants of the ongoing ImmuneRACE study and from 950 to 1,500 subjects provided by 6 global collaborators. Sample metadata almost always included a de-identified subject ID, COVID-19 status, age in years and sex. The prospective study material was composed of cDNA or gDNA derived from T cells, B-cell-depleted T cells, or PBMCs. The repertoires were made available in a free public database intended to serve as a resource for research on the immune response to SARS-CoV-2. Where available, HLA class I and class II types were obtained from metadata supplied by the sample provider rather than from assay-based typing. Subjects who had been exposed to COVID-19, were actively infected with it, or had recovered from it provided the deeply sampled blood TCRbeta repertoires that made up the dataset.

Whole blood was collected in K2EDTA tubes by collaborating institutions according to the institutions' own protocols. Collaborator samples were shipped for TCRbeta analysis as frozen whole blood, isolated PBMCs, or DNA extracted from either sample type. TCRbeta CDR3 regions were amplified from genomic DNA using the immunoSEQ Assay, a bias-controlled multiplex PCR. Concerning the study's data processing: Within the assay, amplification of reference gene primers was used to estimate how many nucleated cells each sample contained. Sequence reads were collapsed and filtered to measure the absolute abundance of every unique TCRbeta CDR3 rearrangement. For each sample, productive Simpson clonality was calculated by taking the square root of Simpson's diversity index across productive rearrangements. Entries here come from immuneACCESS through TCRdb and include only in-frame sequences with V and J called. Some clones fail to appear in such tables; in the studies checked, an unresolved V gene covers under half of the shortfall, and the cause of the remainder is unknown. V and J calls plus clone size are reproduced from that table; the DNA served to infer D and trimming. This sample holds tens of thousands of clones; roughly nine tenths were observed only once. The ten biggest clones cover 4.5% to 6% of the sample.

With respect to this clone: This clone's antigen is unknown. No per-base quality is available; no much larger clone lies one base away.

Measured from the cysteine to the phenylalanine, the CDR3 is 14 residues long. The retained sequence is limited to the CDR3, 42 bases, with the frame set at the first base. Trimming at the junction amounts to 7 bases on V and 0 bases on J, and the germline ends lie 10 bases apart. Per the germline V gene (reference sequence), SGHKS is the CDR1 and YYEKEE is the CDR2. Results the study describes overall, beyond this receptor: The quantity of clinical and demographic metadata differed by source and by participant and was supplied without curation.

Recombination joined TRBV5-5 with TRBJ2-2; the D gene remains uncertain. This receptor was taken from a human donor in a cohort sampled during active COVID-19. Sample: peripheral blood. In nucleotides, the sequence is TGTGCCAGCCATACAGCCGCGAACACCGGGGAGCTGTTTTTT. This yields the protein CASHTAANTGELFF. Reference TRBV5-5 and TRBJ2-2 genes cover what lies past the CDR3, so the full variable domain is DAGVTQSPTHLIKTRGQQVTLRCSPISGHKSVSWYQQVLGQGPQFIFQYYEKEERGRGNFPDRFSARQFPNYSSELNVNALLLGDSALYLCASHTAANTGELFFGEGSRLTVL.